This T cell receptor beta chain was documented in a study of OX40 agonist ivuxolimab in advanced cancers. In germline, CDR1 is SNHLY, CDR2 FYNNEI. The CDR3 consists of 15 residues. The V gene lost 3 bases and the J gene lost 11 bases, with 20 bases spanning the gap. Assay used: immunoSEQ multiplex PCR; TCRdb lists only in-frame clones, some missing. This sample has 74,000 or so clones, with 90% to 95% found just once. The source was CD4+ or CD8+ T cells sorted from blood, collected in a trial of the OX40 agonist ivuxolimab. The sequence was obtained from an adult with an advanced solid tumor such as melanoma, head and neck, liver or kidney cancer. V is TRBV2 and J is TRBJ2-1; no clear D gene. The CDR3 DNA follows: TGTGCCAGCAGTGAGGAATCGGTAGCTTCAGCGAAGCAGTTCTTC. This translates into CASSEESVASAKQFF.